This T cell receptor (beta chain) was documented in a study of blood T cell repertoires in COVID-19 (TCRdb year 2020). Broadly, across the study: Samples from collaborators originated in the United States, Italy and Spain and spanned both the acute and convalescent phases of COVID-19. Where HLA class I and class II types were available, the types were taken from metadata supplied by the sample provider, not from assay-based typing. Deeply sampled blood TCRbeta repertoires from subjects exposed to, actively infected with, or recovered from COVID-19 were included in the dataset. The samples were drawn from two sources: the first 160 participants of the ongoing ImmuneRACE study, and over 950 subjects contributed by 6 global collaborators. Nearly every sample came with metadata listing a de-identified subject ID, COVID-19 status, age in years and sex. The material from the prospective study consisted of cDNA or gDNA derived from T cells, B-cell-depleted T cells, or PBMCs. The repertoires were released in a freely available public database meant as a resource for research on the immune response to SARS-CoV-2. Overall results and qualifications from the work: The amount of clinical and demographic metadata varied by source and participant and was provided uncurated.

TCRbeta CDR3 regions were amplified from genomic DNA by means of the immunoSEQ Assay, a bias-controlled multiplex PCR. In the authors' own workflow: The number of nucleated cells in each sample was estimated from the amplification of reference gene primers within the assay. To quantify the absolute abundance of each unique TCRbeta CDR3 rearrangement, sequence reads were collapsed and filtered. For each sample, productive Simpson clonality was calculated as the square root of Simpson's diversity index over productive rearrangements. Here the immuneACCESS table is served through TCRdb, limited to in-frame sequences with V and J called. Missing clones are a known gap in these copies; in checked studies unresolved V genes cover under half, and the rest lacks a known reason. D and trimming come from the DNA, and the V and J calls and clone size come from that table. Here the sample has 90,000 or so clones; around 86% occur a single time. The ten largest clones take up about 4.8% of the sample.

In Seattle, one collaborating source enrolled patients while the infection was active and tracked those patients longitudinally over the course of disease. Collaborating institutions collected whole blood in K2EDTA tubes following their own protocols. For TCRbeta analysis, collaborators shipped samples as frozen whole blood, isolated PBMCs, or DNA extracted from either of those sample types. The germline V gene encodes CDR1 LNHDA and CDR2 SQIVND (reference sequence). The CDR3 runs 16 residues from the cysteine to the phenylalanine. Kept here is only the CDR3 DNA, which spans 48 bases and is read in frame from base 1. Relative to germline, V is missing 10 bases and J is missing 1 base, with 11 bases of the junction outside any gene match. Worth noting for this clone: Its binding antigen is unknown. Base-call qualities are not available, and no considerably larger clone is one nucleotide away.

This chain is built from TRBV19 and TRBJ2-2, with TRBD1 identical over 8 junction bases. Sample: peripheral blood. This clonotype was sampled from a man aged 55 to 70 with COVID-19, enrolled during active disease. The CDR3 amino acid sequence is: CATHPFGQGNTGELFF. The sequenced DNA is TGTGCCACCCACCCCTTCGGACAGGGGAACACCGGGGAGCTGTTTTTT.